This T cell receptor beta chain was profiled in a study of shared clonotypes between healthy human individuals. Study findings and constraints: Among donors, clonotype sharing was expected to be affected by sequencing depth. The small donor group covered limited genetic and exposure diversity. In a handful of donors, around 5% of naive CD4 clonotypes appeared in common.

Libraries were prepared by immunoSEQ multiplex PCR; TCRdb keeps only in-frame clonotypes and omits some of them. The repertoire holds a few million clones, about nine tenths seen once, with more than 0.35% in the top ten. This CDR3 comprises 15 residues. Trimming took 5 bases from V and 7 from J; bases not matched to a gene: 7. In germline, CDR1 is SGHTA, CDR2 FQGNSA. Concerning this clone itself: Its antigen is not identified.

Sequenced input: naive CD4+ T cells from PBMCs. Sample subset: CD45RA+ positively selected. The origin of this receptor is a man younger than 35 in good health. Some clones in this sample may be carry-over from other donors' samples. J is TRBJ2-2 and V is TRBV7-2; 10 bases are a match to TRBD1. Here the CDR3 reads CASSPDRGRIGELFF. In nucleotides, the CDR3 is TGTGCCAGCAGCCCCGACAGGGGGCGCATCGGGGAGCTGTTTTTT.